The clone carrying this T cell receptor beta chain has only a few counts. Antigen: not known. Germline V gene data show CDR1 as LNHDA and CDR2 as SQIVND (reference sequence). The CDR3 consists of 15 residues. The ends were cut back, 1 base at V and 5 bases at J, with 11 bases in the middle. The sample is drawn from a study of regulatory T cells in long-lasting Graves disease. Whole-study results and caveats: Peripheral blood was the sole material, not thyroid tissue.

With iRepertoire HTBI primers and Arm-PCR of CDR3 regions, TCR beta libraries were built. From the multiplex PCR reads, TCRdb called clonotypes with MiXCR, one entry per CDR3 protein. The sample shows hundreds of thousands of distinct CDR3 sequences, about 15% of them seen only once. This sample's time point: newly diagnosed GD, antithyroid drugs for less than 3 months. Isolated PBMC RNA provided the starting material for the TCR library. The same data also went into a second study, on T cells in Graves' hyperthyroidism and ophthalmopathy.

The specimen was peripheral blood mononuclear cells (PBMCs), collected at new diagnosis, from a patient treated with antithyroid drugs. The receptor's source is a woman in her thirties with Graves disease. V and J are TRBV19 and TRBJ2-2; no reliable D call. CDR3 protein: CASSIADEGTGELFF. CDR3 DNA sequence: TGTGCCAGTAGTATAGCCGACGAAGGGACCGGGGAGCTGTTTTTT.